This is a list of T cell receptor beta chains from one sample in a study of blood T cell repertoires in COVID-19. Generated by immunoSEQ multiplex PCR, the TCRdb table keeps only in-frame clones and is missing some. This sample has 150,000 to 200,000 clones, with approximately 82% found just once. The source material was peripheral blood. These receptors all come from a human donor with acute or convalescent COVID-19. The donor label of this sample is uncertain. Both conserved end residues are part of each CDR3. The D gene is left open where the match is weak. Expanded clones get a size class; other rows say once, few or many, or leave the size out.

j_call v_call clone_size d_call cdr3_aa cdr3_nt
TRBJ2-7 TRBV7-2 NA NA CASSLEGASLVGEQYF TGTGCCAGCAGCTTAGAGGGAGCCTCCCTAGTAGGCGAGCAGTACTTC
TRBJ2-7 TRBV18 NA TRBD1 CASSPGRDSPYEQYF TGTGCCAGCTCACCAGGACGGGACAGCCCCTACGAGCAGTACTTC
TRBJ2-3 TRBV5-4 NA TRBD2 CASSLATSATDTQYF TGTGCCAGCAGCTTGGCGACTAGCGCCACAGATACGCAGTATTTT
TRBJ2-5 TRBV9 once TRBD2 CASSLLAGGQETQYF TGTGCCAGCAGTCTTCTAGCGGGAGGCCAAGAGACCCAGTACTTC
TRBJ1-6 TRBV9 NA NA CASSAGVNSPLHF TGTGCCAGCAGCGCAGGGGTTAATTCACCCCTCCACTTT
TRBJ1-2 TRBV6-2/TRBV6-3 NA TRBD1 CASSRQGANYGYTF TGTGCCAGCAGTCGACAGGGAGCTAACTATGGCTACACCTTC
TRBJ2-7 TRBV11-2 NA NA CASSLGHLDYEQYF TGTGCCAGCAGCTTGGGACACCTGGATTACGAGCAGTACTTC
TRBJ2-3 TRBV2 NA TRBD2 CASSLASGRTDTQYF TGTGCCAGCAGTTTGGCTAGCGGGAGAACAGATACGCAGTATTTT
TRBJ2-3 TRBV29-1 NA NA CSVEHYGYTDTQYF TGCAGCGTTGAGCATTACGGGTACACAGATACGCAGTATTTT
TRBJ2-1 TRBV18 once TRBD1 CASSPRGDRGNNEQFF TGTGCCAGCTCACCCCGCGGGGACAGGGGAAACAATGAGCAGTTCTTC
TRBJ2-1 TRBV4-2 NA TRBD2 CASSQAGLAVSSYNEQFF TGTGCCAGCAGCCAAGCAGGACTAGCGGTGAGCTCCTACAATGAGCAGTTCTTC
TRBJ2-1 TRBV30 NA NA CAWSVMRQSYNEQFF TGTGCCTGGAGTGTAATGAGACAGAGCTACAATGAGCAGTTCTTC
TRBJ1-2 TRBV5-4 few NA CASSAQRGAASGYTF TGTGCCAGCAGCGCCCAGCGGGGGGCGGCGAGTGGCTACACCTTC
TRBJ2-3 TRBV9 NA TRBD1 CASSAEAHRGTSTDTQYF TGTGCCAGCAGCGCCGAGGCCCACAGGGGGACTAGCACAGATACGCAGTATTTT
TRBJ2-3 TRBV11-2 NA TRBD2 CASSRRASGWADTQYF TGTGCCAGCAGCCGTCGAGCTAGCGGGTGGGCAGATACGCAGTATTTT
TRBJ2-7 TRBV14 NA TRBD1 CASSPKTGKTYEQYF TGTGCCAGCAGCCCTAAGACAGGGAAGACCTACGAGCAGTACTTC
TRBJ2-4 TRBV5-6 NA TRBD2 CASSLFLAGWAKNIQYF TGTGCCAGCAGCTTATTTCTAGCGGGATGGGCCAAAAACATTCAGTACTTC
TRBJ2-7 TRBV5-4 few NA CAAGGAYSEQYF TGTGCCGCAGGAGGGGCATACTCCGAGCAGTACTTC
TRBJ2-3 TRBV16 once TRBD2 CASSAGRETSTDTQYF TGTGCCAGCTCTGCGGGGCGGGAGACGAGCACAGATACGCAGTATTTT
TRBJ2-1 TRBV19 few NA CATRNVGVHNEQFF TGTGCCACCAGAAACGTCGGGGTTCACAATGAGCAGTTCTTC
TRBJ1-4 TRBV6-5 NA NA CASSLQGLGEKLFF TGTGCCAGCAGTTTACAGGGTCTGGGAGAAAAACTGTTTTTT
TRBJ2-3 TRBV9 NA NA CASSLSADTQYF TGTGCCAGCAGCCTCAGCGCAGATACGCAGTATTTT
TRBJ2-4 TRBV11-2 NA TRBD2 CASSLGRGLVIPAKNIQYF TGTGCCAGCAGCTTAGGGAGGGGACTAGTAATCCCAGCCAAAAACATTCAGTACTTC
TRBJ2-5 TRBV7-2 NA TRBD1 CASSRGQGLVQETQYF TGTGCCAGCAGCCGCGGACAGGGTTTGGTACAAGAGACCCAGTACTTC
TRBJ2-7 TRBV6-2/TRBV6-3 NA TRBD1 CASSSQGAGYEQYF TGTGCCAGCAGTTCACAGGGGGCAGGGTACGAGCAGTACTTC
TRBJ2-3 TRBV15 NA NA CATSRAPIGTDTQYF TGTGCCACCAGCAGAGCTCCAATCGGTACAGATACGCAGTATTTT
TRBJ1-2 TRBV6-5 NA TRBD1 CASKSTGSYGYTF TGTGCCAGCAAATCGACAGGGTCGTATGGCTACACCTTC
TRBJ1-2 TRBV5-4 NA NA CASSLGGGWGYTF TGTGCCAGCAGCTTGGGCGGGGGTTGGGGCTACACCTTC
TRBJ2-7 TRBV27 NA TRBD1 CASSLGGQGGYEQYF TGTGCCAGCAGTTTAGGAGGACAGGGCGGCTACGAGCAGTACTTC
TRBJ1-1 TRBV5-1 NA TRBD1 CASSSQGGNTEAFF TGCGCCAGCAGCTCACAGGGGGGGAACACTGAAGCTTTCTTT
TRBJ1-5 TRBV28 NA NA CASSATLFGPQHF TGTGCCAGCAGTGCGACATTATTTGGGCCCCAGCATTTT
TRBJ1-6 TRBV28 NA TRBD1 CASTVTGILNSPLHF TGTGCCAGCACCGTGACAGGGATCCTGAATTCACCCCTCCACTTT
TRBJ2-7 TRBV15 NA TRBD1 CATSRDDRGFGEQYF TGTGCCACCAGCAGAGATGACAGGGGATTCGGCGAGCAGTACTTC
TRBJ2-3 TRBV5-5 once TRBD2 CASSSGIGGSDTQYF TGTGCCAGCAGTTCGGGTATCGGCGGGAGTGATACGCAGTATTTT
TRBJ1-6 TRBV5-6 NA TRBD1 CASSQDRANSPLHF TGTGCCAGCAGCCAGGACAGGGCGAACTCACCCCTCCACTTT
TRBJ2-1 TRBV27 NA TRBD2 CASSIGTSPATVNEQFF TGTGCCAGCAGTATCGGGACTAGCCCAGCAACAGTAAATGAGCAGTTCTTC
TRBJ2-7 TRBV27 few TRBD1 CASRPPSGTGLHEQYF TGTGCCAGCAGACCTCCCTCCGGGACAGGCTTACACGAGCAGTACTTC
TRBJ1-1 TRBV9 NA TRBD1 CASSVLPGQGYKNTEAFF TGTGCCAGCAGCGTTCTCCCGGGACAGGGATATAAGAACACTGAAGCTTTCTTT
TRBJ1-1 TRBV27 NA NA CASSGQSQGNTEAFF TGTGCCAGCAGTGGCCAATCACAGGGTAACACTGAAGCTTTCTTT
TRBJ2-6 TRBV7-2 NA TRBD2 CASSLVLAGGAGANVLTF TGTGCCAGCAGCTTAGTCCTAGCGGGAGGGGCTGGGGCCAACGTCCTGACTTTC
TRBJ1-6 TRBV5-1 NA TRBD1 CASSLAGQGANSPLHF TGCGCCAGCAGCTTGGCGGGACAGGGGGCGAATTCACCCCTCCACTTT
TRBJ1-2 TRBV5-1 NA NA CASSLENYGYTF TGCGCCAGCAGCCTAGAAAACTATGGCTACACCTTC
TRBJ2-2 TRBV11-2 NA NA CASSLAWTNRNTGELFF TGTGCCAGCAGCTTAGCATGGACTAACCGTAACACCGGGGAGCTGTTTTTT
TRBJ2-3 TRBV4-2 NA NA CASSPAGDDTQYF TGTGCCAGCAGCCCAGCAGGGGACGATACGCAGTATTTT
TRBJ1-1 TRBV2 NA NA CASSPQMNTEAFF TGTGCCAGCAGTCCCCAGATGAACACTGAAGCTTTCTTT
TRBJ2-2 TRBV7-3 NA TRBD1 CASSQDQGGRELFF TGTGCCAGCAGCCAGGACCAAGGGGGCCGGGAGCTGTTTTTT
TRBJ2-3 TRBV5-1 NA TRBD2 CASSLPSLAGGPSDTQYF TGCGCCAGCAGCTTGCCTTCACTAGCGGGGGGTCCCTCAGATACGCAGTATTTT
TRBJ2-2 TRBV18 once NA CASSPRLDTNTGELFF TGTGCCAGCTCACCGCGGTTGGACACTAACACCGGGGAGCTGTTTTTT
TRBJ2-1 TRBV10-1 NA NA CASSEQVWNEQFF TGCGCCAGCAGTGAACAGGTGTGGAATGAGCAGTTCTTC
TRBJ2-5 TRBV5-1 few TRBD2 CASTSRTSGETQYF TGCGCCAGCACCTCCCGGACTAGCGGAGAGACCCAGTACTTC
TRBJ2-7 TRBV7-9 NA NA CASSLSKLGGNYEQYF TGTGCCAGCAGCTTATCTAAGTTAGGGGGTAACTACGAGCAGTACTTC
TRBJ2-3 TRBV3-1/TRBV3-2 NA TRBD2 CASSPRRGGRASADTQYF TGTGCCAGCAGCCCCCGGAGGGGCGGGAGGGCCAGCGCAGATACGCAGTATTTT
TRBJ2-2 TRBV5-1 NA NA CASSPAGRSNTGELFF TGCGCCAGCAGTCCTGCAGGGCGCTCGAACACCGGGGAGCTGTTTTTT
TRBJ2-3 TRBV6-2/TRBV6-3 NA NA CASSFGRTDTQYF TGTGCCAGCAGTTTTGGGCGCACAGATACGCAGTATTTT
TRBJ2-7 TRBV19 NA TRBD1 CASSDRGFDEQYF TGTGCCAGCTCGGACAGGGGGTTCGACGAGCAGTACTTC
TRBJ2-1 TRBV11-2 NA TRBD2 CASSFEREINEQFF TGTGCCAGCAGCTTCGAGCGGGAGATAAATGAGCAGTTCTTC